These 14 T cell receptor beta chains originate from one sample sequenced in a study of PD-L1 blockade in urothelial cancer. Clones were sequenced by immunoSEQ multiplex PCR, and TCRdb holds only the in-frame ones, with some missing. Of roughly 32,000 clones in the sample, around 80% were seen once. This sample comprised PBMCs, obtained around atezolizumab (anti-PD-L1) treatment. The receptor source for this set is a man aged 60 to 75 with urothelial cancer.

The chain links TRBV5-1 to TRBJ2-1; D perhaps matches TRBD1 (5 bases). Trimming stripped 4 bases from V and 3 bases from J, with 11 bases between. Germline V gene lookup returns CDR1 SGHRS and CDR2 YFSETQ. There are 14 residues in the CDR3. The CDR3 protein is CASSQGGIYNEQFF. The CDR3 DNA is TGCGCCAGCAGCCAGGGTGGGATCTACAATGAGCAGTTCTTC.

The chain carries TRBV7-3 and TRBJ2-5; weak D call: TRBD1 (6 bases). Germline lookup yields CDR1 SGHTA and CDR2 FQGTGA. Trimming cost V 3 bases and J 4 bases, with 9 bases left between them. This CDR3 spans 13 amino acids. Here the CDR3 reads CASSLGAGETQYF. CDR3 sequence (DNA): TGTGCCAGCAGCTTGGGGGCCGGAGAGACCCAGTACTTC.

The rearrangement links TRBV19 to TRBJ2-1; perhaps TRBD1 as D (5 bases). The CDR3 totals 14 residues. Germline V gene lookup returns CDR1 LNHDA and CDR2 SQIVND (reference sequence). V gave up 1 base and J gave up 4 bases, with 8 bases separating them. DNA for the CDR3: TGTGCCAGTAGTATAGTGGGGCCATACAATGAGCAGTTCTTC. The encoded protein is CASSIVGPYNEQFF.

The gene calls are TRBV9 and TRBJ2-4; TRBD2 aligns across 12 bases. Germline lookup yields CDR1 SGDLS and CDR2 YYNGEE. The length of the CDR3 is 16 residues. V shed 2 bases, J shed 2 bases, and the junction held 2 bases outside the gene matches. The CDR3 DNA sequence: TGTGCCAGCAGCGTCCTAGCGGGGGGGCCCAAAAACATTCAGTACTTC. As protein: CASSVLAGGPKNIQYF.

The chain couples TRBV12-5 to TRBJ1-5; D unresolved. The germline CDR1 and CDR2 sequences are LGHNT and FRNRAP. Trimming stripped 5 bases from V and 1 base from J, with 18 bases between. CDR3 length: 17 residues. CDR3 in amino acids: CASGTSVSSRSNQPQHF. The CDR3 nucleotides read TGTGCTAGTGGTACGTCAGTGAGCTCTAGGAGCAATCAGCCCCAGCATTTT.

The rearrangement links TRBV7-2 to TRBJ1-2; tentatively, D is TRBD1 (5 bases). Deletions cut 1 base from V and 8 bases from J, with 17 bases between. Germline CDR1 reads SGHTA; CDR2 reads FQGNSA. There are 15 residues in the CDR3. The chain's CDR3 is CASSLVGAGPRGYTF. As DNA, the CDR3 is TGTGCCAGCAGCTTAGTTGGAGCAGGGCCACGCGGCTACACCTTC.

The gene calls are TRBV7-2 and TRBJ1-1, with 7 bases fitting TRBD1. Germline V gene data show CDR1 as SGHTA and CDR2 as FQGNSA. Trimming at V came to 3 bases and at J to 1 base, leaving 8 bases not matched to a gene. The CDR3 spans 16 residues. The CDR3 loop is CASSFPSGQRNTEAFF. CDR3 nucleotide sequence: TGTGCCAGCAGCTTCCCGTCGGGACAGAGGAACACTGAAGCTTTCTTT.

This clone appeared a few times. CDR3 sequence reads: CASSEAGTGGYEQYF. Written as DNA, the CDR3 is TGTGCCAGCAGTGAAGCGGGGACAGGGGGCTACGAGCAGTACTTC. The chain is built from TRBV6-1 and TRBJ2-7, with TRBD1 identical over 11 bases. V was clipped by 0 bases and J by 3 bases; unmatched bases: 1. Germline V CDR1 and CDR2: MNHNS, SASEGT. The CDR3 is 15 amino acids.

The genes are TRBV27 and TRBJ2-1; maybe TRBD2 (5 bases). The CDR3 has 15 amino acids. The germline V and J ends were trimmed by 4 bases and 6 bases, with 16 bases remaining between them. The germline V gene encodes CDR1 MNHEY and CDR2 SMNVEV (reference sequence). CDR3 bases: TGTGCCAGCAGTTCCTACAAGAGGGCGCCCAATGAGCAGTTCTTC. Protein sequence: CASSSYKRAPNEQFF.

V and J are TRBV30 and TRBJ2-5; 10 bases are a match to TRBD2. The germline V gene encodes CDR1 GTSNPN and CDR2 SVGIG (reference sequence). After removal of 0 bases from V and 4 bases from J, the junction contained 8 bases not matched to a gene. The CDR3 sequence is 16 residues long. CDR3 in amino acids: CAWSVWVAGGIETQYF. The CDR3 bases are TGTGCCTGGAGTGTTTGGGTAGCGGGGGGTATAGAGACCCAGTACTTC.

The chain recombines TRBV6-5 with TRBJ2-4; 7 nucleotides agree with TRBD2. CDR3 length: 13 amino acids. Germline CDR1 is MNHEY and CDR2 is SVGAGI. J gave up 7 bases and V 1 base, and 1 base lay outside the gene matches. CDR3 loop: CASSYWGGNIQYF. In DNA, the CDR3 is TGTGCCAGCAGTTACTGGGGAGGGAACATTCAGTACTTC.

The CDR3 nucleotides read TGTGCCAGCAGCTTAGTGGCGGGGGAGCAGTACTTC. This translates into CASSLVAGEQYF. The chain is built from TRBV7-3 and TRBJ2-7; D perhaps matches TRBD2 (6 bases). Germline CDR1 reads SGHTA; CDR2 reads FQGTGA. The CDR3 extends over 12 amino acids. Trimming cost V 2 bases and J 7 bases, with 9 bases left between them. The full variable domain, its missing parts supplied by reference TRBV7-3 and TRBJ2-7, is GAGVSQTPSNKVTEKGKYVELRCDPISGHTALYWYRQSLGQGPEFLIYFQGTGAADDSGLPNDRFFAVRPEGSVSTLKIQRTERGDSAVYLCASSLVAGEQYFGPGTRLTVT.

This CDR3 reads CASSLASGVGTEAFF. The CDR3, as DNA: TGTGCCAGCAGCTTAGCGTCCGGGGTTGGAACTGAAGCTTTCTTT. V gene TRBV7-9 combines with J gene TRBJ1-1; no clear D gene. The CDR3 sequence is 15 residues long. Per germline, CDR1 SEHNR and CDR2 FQNEAQ (reference sequence). The germline V and J ends were trimmed by 0 bases and 5 bases, with 13 bases remaining between them.

This sequence joins TRBV9 and TRBJ2-7, with D perhaps TRBD2 (6 bases). The CDR3 extends over 13 amino acids. V was shortened by 4 bases and J by 4 bases, with 12 bases between the two germline ends. Germline values: CDR1 SGDLS, CDR2 YYNGEE. The CDR3 bases are TGTGCCAGCAGCCCCGGGGGTCATTACGAGCAGTACTTC. It is translated as CASSPGGHYEQYF.